This passage covers 8 T cell receptor beta chains from one sample sequenced in a study of identical twins. Each CDR3 protein is one row after TCRdb ran MiXCR on the 5' RACE reads. The sample contains under 300,000 distinct CDR3 sequences, approximately 5.9% of which appear only once. The same data also went into a second study, on T cells expressing NK-cell markers.

The sample consisted of CD8+ T cells sorted from blood. The source is a woman aged 18-35 years in good health.

This clonotype was detected ten times or more. This chain connects TRBV3-1 to TRBJ2-1; D might be TRBD2 (7 bases). Trimming removed 5 bases from V and 5 bases from J, with 16 bases in between. In germline, CDR1 is LGHDT, CDR2 YNNKEL (reference sequence). The CDR3 length is 15 residues. In DNA form, the CDR3 reads TGTGCCAGCAGCAACCCACGAGGGGGGGACAATGAGCAGTTCTTC. This translates into CASSNPRGGDNEQFF.

V gene TRBV11-2 combines with J gene TRBJ2-2, with 9 nucleotides matching TRBD2. V was pared by 1 base and J by 7 bases, with 7 bases of the junction left unmatched. Looked up from germline, CDR1 is SGHAT and CDR2 is FQNNGV. This CDR3 region has 16 residues. The CDR3 region has the DNA TGTGCCAGCAGCTTAGTGGCGGGAGGGTCTAACGGGGAGCTGTTTTTT. Protein: CASSLVAGGSNGELFF.

There are many counts of this clonotype. The chain is built from TRBV12-3 or TRBV12-4 and TRBJ2-2, with 9 bases that match TRBD1. The V gene end was trimmed by 2 bases and the J gene end by 6 bases; junction bases not matched to a gene: 7. The CDR3 totals 16 residues. CDR3 in amino acids: CASSLSGTGLAGELFF. CDR3 coding DNA: TGTGCCAGCAGTTTATCCGGGACAGGGCTTGCCGGGGAGCTGTTTTTT.

Ten or more counts support this clonotype. The V gene is TRBV18, the J gene TRBJ1-1; 11 nucleotides align to TRBD1. Germline V gene data show CDR1 as KGHSH and CDR2 as LQKENI. The V gene end was trimmed by 6 bases and the J gene end by 7 bases; junction bases not matched to a gene: 19. CDR3 length: 18 amino acids. CDR3 amino acids: CASSATPGQGAGGNEAFF. The CDR3 DNA follows: TGTGCCAGCTCCGCCACGCCCGGACAGGGGGCGGGGGGAAATGAAGCTTTCTTT.

This clonotype was counted only a few times. This chain joins TRBV10-2 and TRBJ2-1; D not certain. Germline loops: CDR1 WSHSY, CDR2 SAAADI. The CDR3 sequence is 14 residues long. Trimming took 6 bases from V and 5 from J, leaving 14 bases between them. The CDR3 spells CASRTLGSHNEQFF. The CDR3, as DNA: TGCGCCAGCAGGACCCTAGGATCCCACAATGAGCAGTTCTTC.

This clonotype showed up just a few times. This rearrangement joins TRBV25-1 to TRBJ1-1; D unresolved. V was pared by 3 bases and J by 3 bases, with 8 bases between. Germline V gene sequence: CDR1 MGHDK, CDR2 SYGVNS. This CDR3 region has 13 residues. CDR3 DNA sequence: TGTGCCAGCAGTGAGGGAGAGGACACTGAAGCTTTCTTT. It encodes CASSEGEDTEAFF.

This clonotype came up many times. J is TRBJ1-4 and V is TRBV7-9, with TRBD1 matching over 9 bases. CDR3 length: 14 residues. Unmatched junction bases numbered 3, after V lost 2 bases and J lost 8 bases. Germline lookup yields CDR1 SEHNR and CDR2 FQNEAQ (reference sequence). The CDR3 DNA reads as TGTGCCAGCAGCTTATGGGACAGGGAAGAAAAACTGTTTTTT. Translating it yields CASSLWDREEKLFF.

J is TRBJ2-7 and V is TRBV7-2; no definite D call. Germline V gene lookup returns CDR1 SGHTA and CDR2 FQGNSA. This CDR3 comprises 15 residues. Trimming removed 1 base at V and 5 bases at J, with 15 bases between. The chain's CDR3 is CASSLEGARYDEQYF. The CDR3 DNA reads as TGTGCCAGCAGCTTAGAAGGCGCGCGGTACGACGAGCAGTACTTC.